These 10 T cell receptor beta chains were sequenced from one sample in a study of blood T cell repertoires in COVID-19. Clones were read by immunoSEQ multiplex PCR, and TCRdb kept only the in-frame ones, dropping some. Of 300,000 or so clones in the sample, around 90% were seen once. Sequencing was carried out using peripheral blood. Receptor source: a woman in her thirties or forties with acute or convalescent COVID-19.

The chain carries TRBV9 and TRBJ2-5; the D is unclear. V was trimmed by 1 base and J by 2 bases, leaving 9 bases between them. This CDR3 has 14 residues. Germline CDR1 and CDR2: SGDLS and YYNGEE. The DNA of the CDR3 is TGTGCCAGCAGCGTAAGAACTGAACAAGAGACCCAGTACTTC. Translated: CASSVRTEQETQYF.

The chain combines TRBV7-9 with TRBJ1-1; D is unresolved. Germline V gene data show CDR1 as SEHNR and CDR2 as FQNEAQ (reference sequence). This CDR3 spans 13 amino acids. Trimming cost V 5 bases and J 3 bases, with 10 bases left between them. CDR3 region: CASSTREHTEAFF. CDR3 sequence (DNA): TGTGCCAGCAGCACGAGGGAGCACACTGAAGCTTTCTTT.

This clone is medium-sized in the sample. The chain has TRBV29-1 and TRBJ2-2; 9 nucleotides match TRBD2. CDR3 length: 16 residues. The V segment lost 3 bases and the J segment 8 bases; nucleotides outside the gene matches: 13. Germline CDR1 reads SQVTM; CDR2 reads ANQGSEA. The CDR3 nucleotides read TGCAGCGTTGATCGCGGTAGCGGGGGCCCTGGGGGGGAGCTGTTTTTT. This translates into CSVDRGSGGPGGELFF.

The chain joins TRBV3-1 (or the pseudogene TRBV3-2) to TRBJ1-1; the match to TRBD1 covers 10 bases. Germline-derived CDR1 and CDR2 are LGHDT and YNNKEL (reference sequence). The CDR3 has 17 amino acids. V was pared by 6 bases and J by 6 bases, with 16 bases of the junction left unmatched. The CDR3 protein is CASSPLDRGRHSPEAFF. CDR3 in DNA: TGTGCCAGCAGTCCTCTTGACAGGGGGCGACATTCCCCTGAAGCTTTCTTT.

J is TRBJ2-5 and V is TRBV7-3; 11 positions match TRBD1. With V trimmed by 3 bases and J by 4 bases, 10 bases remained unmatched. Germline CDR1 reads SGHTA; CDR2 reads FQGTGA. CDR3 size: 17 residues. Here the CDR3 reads CASSFGQTGTGGETQYF. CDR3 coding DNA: TGTGCCAGCAGCTTTGGCCAAACCGGGACAGGGGGAGAGACCCAGTACTTC.

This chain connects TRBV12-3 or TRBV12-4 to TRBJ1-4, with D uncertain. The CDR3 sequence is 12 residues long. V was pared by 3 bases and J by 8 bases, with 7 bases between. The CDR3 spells CASSFPGEKLFF. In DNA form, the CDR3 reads TGTGCCAGCAGTTTCCCCGGGGAAAAACTGTTTTTT.

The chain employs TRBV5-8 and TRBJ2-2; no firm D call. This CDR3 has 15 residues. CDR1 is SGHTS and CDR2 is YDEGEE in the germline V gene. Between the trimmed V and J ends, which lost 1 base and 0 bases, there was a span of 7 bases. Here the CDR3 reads CASSLSSTNTGELFF. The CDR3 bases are TGTGCCAGCAGCTTGAGCTCCACGAACACCGGGGAGCTGTTTTTT.

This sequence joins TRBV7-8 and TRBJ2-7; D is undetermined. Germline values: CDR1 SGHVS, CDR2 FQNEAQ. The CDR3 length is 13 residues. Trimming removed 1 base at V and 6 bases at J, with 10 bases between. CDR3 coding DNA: TGTGCCAGCAGCTTAGGGCACGGGTTCGAGCAGTACGTC. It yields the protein CASSLGHGFEQYV.

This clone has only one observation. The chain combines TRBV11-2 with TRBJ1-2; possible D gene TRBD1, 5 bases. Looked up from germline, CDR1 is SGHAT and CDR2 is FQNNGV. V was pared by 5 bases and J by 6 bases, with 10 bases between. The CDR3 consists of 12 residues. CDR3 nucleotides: TGTGCCAGCAGCCTCACAGGTGATGGCTACACCTTC. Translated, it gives CASSLTGDGYTF.

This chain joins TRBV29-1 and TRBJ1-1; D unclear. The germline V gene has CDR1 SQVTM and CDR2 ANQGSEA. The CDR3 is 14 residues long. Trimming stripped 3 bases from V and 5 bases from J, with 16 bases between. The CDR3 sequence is CSVDARTSGTEAFF. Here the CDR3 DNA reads TGCAGCGTTGATGCCAGGACCTCGGGGACTGAAGCTTTCTTT.